The text below deals with one TCR beta chain. It was roughly 200 ng DNA, 25,000 to 35,000 T cell genomes, that sorted-subset replicate PCRs used. Measured with immunoSEQ multiplex PCR; TCRdb has only the in-frame clones, and not every one. The table shows millions of clones, with roughly 94% occurring only once. This entry belongs to a study of shared clonotypes between healthy human individuals. V was clipped by 0 bases and J by 6 bases; unmatched bases: 4. The germline V gene encodes CDR1 KGHSH and CDR2 LQKENI. The CDR3 sequence is 16 residues long. The sequence was obtained from a man younger than 35 in good health. The chain links TRBV18 to TRBJ2-2, with 10 bases aligning to TRBD1. The specimen sequenced was naive CD4+ T cells sorted from blood. Subset in this sample: CD45RA+ positively selected. CDR3 in DNA: TGTGCCAGCTCACCACCGACAGGGGGCGGCCCCGGGGAGCTGTTTTTT. Amino acids: CASSPPTGGGPGELFF. The full variable domain, its missing parts supplied by reference TRBV18 and TRBJ2-2, is NAGVMQNPRHLVRRRGQEARLRCSPMKGHSHVYWYRQLPEEGLKFMVYLQKENIIDESGMPKERFSAEFPKEGPSILRIQQVVRGDSAAYFCASSPPTGGGPGELFFGEGSRLTVL.